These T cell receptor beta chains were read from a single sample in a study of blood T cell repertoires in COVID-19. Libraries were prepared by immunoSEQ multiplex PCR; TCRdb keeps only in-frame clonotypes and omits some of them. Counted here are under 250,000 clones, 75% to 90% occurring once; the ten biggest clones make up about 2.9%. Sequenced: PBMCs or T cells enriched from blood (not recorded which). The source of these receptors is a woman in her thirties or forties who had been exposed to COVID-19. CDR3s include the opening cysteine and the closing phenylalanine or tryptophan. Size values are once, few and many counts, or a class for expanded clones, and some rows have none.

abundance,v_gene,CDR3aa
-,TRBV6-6,CASSPPGEQFF
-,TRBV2,CASTREAQETQYF
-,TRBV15,CATSRDPHKGDTIYF
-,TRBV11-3,CASSLDQGGYGYTF
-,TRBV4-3,CASSQVAGLGEQYF
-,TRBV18,CASSPDMTRTEAFF
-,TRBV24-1,CATSDPWGLAGGAYNEQFF
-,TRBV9,CASSPTGGDRVGNQPQHF
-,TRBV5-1,CASSRTGDSNQPQHF
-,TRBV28,CASTDRATEAFF
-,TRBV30,CAWRVKGREETQYF
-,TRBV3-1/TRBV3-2,CASSQAAGNTIYF
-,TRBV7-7,CASSLGSGRGNEQFF
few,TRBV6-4,CASRPIPGQGHAEGGYTF
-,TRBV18,CASSPRSGQGTTNEKLFF
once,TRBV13,CASSLVRTGKRDGYTF
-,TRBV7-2,CASSSGQGKETQYF
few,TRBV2,CASSLTISGTGNTGELFF
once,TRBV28,CASSRPGLGNYGYTF
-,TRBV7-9,CASSLGLESETQYF
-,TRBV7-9,CASPFPVRTGISQYGYTF
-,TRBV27,CASSLGGHTEAFF
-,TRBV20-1,CSAGSEEQFF